The sequence of this T cell receptor beta chain was determined in a study of T-cell reconstitution after alpha-beta-depleted transplantation in children. The V end was cut by 0 bases, the J end by 7 bases, with 7 bases between. The V gene's germline CDR1 is SGHAT and CDR2 FQNNGV. The CDR3 is 13 residues long. Unique molecular identifiers were used to barcode this TCRbeta library. TCRdb re-analysed the PCR reads in MiXCR, keeping a single row per CDR3 protein. The profile shows a few hundred thousand distinct CDR3 sequences, about a fifth of them singletons. This TCR derives from a human donor who donated a stem cell graft to a child with acute myeloid leukemia. Material: PBMCs from the stem cell graft donor, obtained from the stem cell graft. The chain recombines TRBV11-2 with TRBJ2-1, with D perhaps TRBD1 (5 bases). Written as DNA, the CDR3 is TGTGCCAGCAGCTTAGACAGGGAAAATGAGCAGTTCTTC. Translation: CASSLDRENEQFF.